This TCR beta chain is from a study of T cell responses to AZD1222 COVID-19 vaccine. Across the study: Whether given at about 4 or about 12 weeks, second doses were pooled.

The CDR3 extends over 13 amino acids. CDR1 is MDHEN and CDR2 is SYDVKM in the germline V gene. The V end was cut by 4 bases, the J end by 4 bases, with 10 bases between. Comments on this clone: Its antigen is not known.

The data were produced by immunoSEQ multiplex PCR, yet TCRdb's version contains in-frame clones alone and is incomplete. The profile covers just over 150,000 clones, with 90% appearing a single time and approximately 2% taken by the ten largest. Findings and limits, study-wide: Spike regions recognized by vaccine-associated CD4 TCRs spanned the protein, led by 160-218 and 743-854. Of the AZD1222 recipients, only 5 or 6 were seropositive at baseline.

The source was peripheral blood, collected on day 0 of AZD1222 vaccination. This chain uses TRBV28 with TRBJ1-2; possible D gene TRBD1, 6 bases. The sequence came from an adult in good health. DNA for the CDR3: TGTGCCAGCAGTTCCCAGGGGTTCTATGGCTACACCTTC. It translates to CASSSQGFYGYTF.